Detailed here is one TCR beta chain. Its antigen is not identified. This entry is derived from a study of cytomegalovirus exposure and HLA in healthy donors. Overall study results and limits: Most of the TCR beta V segments (in an earlier analysis) were productive either about 87% or about 30% of the time. The authors assumed roughly uniform sequencing depth across donors for presence/absence analyses. Later analysis suggested most CMV-associated TCR beta chains were HLA-restricted. Using the classifier, cytomegalovirus status was reportedly diagnosed with high specificity and sensitivity.

PCR involved 60 Vbeta and 13 Jbeta primers. Produced via immunoSEQ multiplex PCR; TCRdb's table is partial and in-frame only. With over 100,000 clones in the sample, the ten largest clones hold about 1.7%. Sequenced input: PBMCs. This sequence was found in a man younger than 35 in good health and CMV-seronegative.

CDR3 bases: TGTGCCAGCAGTGAATATGTTGAAAAACTGTTTTTT. This translates into CASSEYVEKLFF. The V call is TRBV6-1, the J call TRBJ1-4, with no clear D. The CDR3 spans 12 residues. Germline assignment: CDR1 MNHNS and CDR2 SASEGT. Trimming pared 2 bases from V and 7 bases from J, leaving 5 bases between.